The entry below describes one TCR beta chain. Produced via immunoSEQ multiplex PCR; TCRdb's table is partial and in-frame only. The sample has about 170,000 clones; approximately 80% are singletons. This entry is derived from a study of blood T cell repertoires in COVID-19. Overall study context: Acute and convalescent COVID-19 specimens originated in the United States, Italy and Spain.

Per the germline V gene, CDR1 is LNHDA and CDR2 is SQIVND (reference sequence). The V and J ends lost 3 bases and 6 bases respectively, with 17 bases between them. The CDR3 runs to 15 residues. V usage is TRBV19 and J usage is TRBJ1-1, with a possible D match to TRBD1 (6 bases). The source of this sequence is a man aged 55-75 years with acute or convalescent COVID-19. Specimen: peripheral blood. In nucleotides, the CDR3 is TGTGCCAGTAGTATTCTGACAGGACCCTCCGCTGAAGCTTTCTTT. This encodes CASSILTGPSAEAFF.